Following are 7 T cell receptor beta chains from one sample sequenced in a study of CD8+ T cells in alopecia areata. TCR sequencing used cDNA made by reverse transcription of extracted RNA. Using immunoSEQ multiplex PCR, the repertoire was profiled, and TCRdb retains in-frame clones only, with some absent. The profile shows approximately 210,000 clones, under 70% of them singletons. Treatment: oral pan-JAK inhibitor, 5-10 mg twice daily. Here the sequenced sample was CD4+ T cells sorted from blood, taken at roughly week 45, from a patient treated with tofacitinib. These receptor sequences come from a human donor with alopecia areata.

The chain recombines TRBV5-1 with TRBJ1-6, with a possible D match to TRBD1 (6 bases). The length of the CDR3 is 16 residues. Trimming pared 2 bases from V and 7 bases from J, leaving 16 bases between. Germline V gives CDR1 SGHRS, CDR2 YFSETQ. The CDR3 loop reads CASSLKQGAPNSPLHF. The CDR3 DNA sequence: TGCGCCAGCAGCTTAAAACAGGGTGCGCCAAATTCACCCCTCCACTTT. The full variable domain, completed using reference TRBV5-1 and TRBJ1-6, is KAGVTQTPRYLIKTRGQQVTLSCSPISGHRSVSWYQQTPGQGLQFLFEYFSETQRNKGNFPGRFSGRQFSNSRSEMNVSTLELGDSALYLCASSLKQGAPNSPLHFGNGTRLTVT.

This sequence joins TRBV5-1 and TRBJ2-2, with a possible D match to TRBD2 (5 bases). V lost 2 bases and J 3 bases, leaving 8 bases between the germline ends. Germline CDR1 and CDR2: SGHRS and YFSETQ. CDR3 length: 14 residues. The CDR3 nucleotides are TGCGCCAGCAGCTTCGGGAAGGACACCGGGGAGCTGTTTTTT. This gives the protein CASSFGKDTGELFF.

The chain joins TRBV7-3 to TRBJ2-2, with TRBD2 matching over 7 bases. V shed 5 bases and J 6 bases; nucleotides not matched to a gene: 15. This CDR3 spans 17 amino acids. Looked up from germline, CDR1 is SGHTA and CDR2 is FQGTGA. CDR3: CASSTGGALSMAGELFF. CDR3 bases: TGTGCCAGCAGCACGGGAGGAGCGTTATCAATGGCCGGGGAGCTGTTTTTT.

This clone was seen more than once but under ten times. The chain recombines TRBV6-1 with TRBJ2-5, with D unclear. Between the trimmed V and J ends, which lost 5 bases and 0 bases, there was a span of 7 bases. Per the germline V gene, CDR1 is MNHNS and CDR2 is SASEGT. The CDR3 length is 13 residues. CDR3 loop: CASSRQYQETQYF. The CDR3 region has the DNA TGTGCCAGCAGTCGGCAGTACCAAGAGACCCAGTACTTC.

The CDR3 DNA follows: TGTGCCAGCAGCTCCGGGACAGCGAACACCGGGGAGCTGTTTTTT. It encodes CASSSGTANTGELFF. The chain employs TRBV7-9 and TRBJ2-2; 7 bases fit TRBD1. There are 15 residues in the CDR3. V dropped 4 bases and J dropped 0; count of bases not matched to a gene: 2. CDR1 SEHNR and CDR2 FQNEAQ come from the germline V gene (reference sequence).

This clone was counted only a few times. This sequence joins TRBV29-1 and TRBJ2-7; perhaps TRBD2 as D (6 bases). CDR1 and CDR2 (germline): SQVTM, ANQGSEA. The CDR3 length is 13 residues. The V gene lost 6 bases and the J gene lost 5 bases, with 17 bases spanning the gap. CDR3 in amino acids: CSVLAPGLNEQYF. DNA of the CDR3: TGCAGCGTACTAGCTCCGGGACTTAACGAGCAGTACTTC.

This clone showed up just a few times. The genes are TRBV30 and TRBJ1-6, with D unresolved. The V and J ends lost 2 bases and 6 bases respectively, with 11 bases between them. This CDR3 is built from 14 residues. Germline-derived CDR1 and CDR2 are GTSNPN and SVGIG (reference sequence). The CDR3 loop is CAWSRVVVNSPLHF. The CDR3 bases are TGTGCCTGGAGTCGGGTGGTGGTTAATTCACCCCTCCACTTT.